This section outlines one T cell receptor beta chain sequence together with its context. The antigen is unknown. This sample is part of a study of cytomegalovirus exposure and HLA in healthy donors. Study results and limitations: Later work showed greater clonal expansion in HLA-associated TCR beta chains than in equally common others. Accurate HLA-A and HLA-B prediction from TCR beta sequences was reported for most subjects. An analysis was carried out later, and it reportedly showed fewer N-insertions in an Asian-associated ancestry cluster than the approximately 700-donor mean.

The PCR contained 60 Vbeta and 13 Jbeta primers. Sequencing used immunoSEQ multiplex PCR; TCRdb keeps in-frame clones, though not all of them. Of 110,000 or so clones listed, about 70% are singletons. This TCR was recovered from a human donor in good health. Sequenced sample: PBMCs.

CDR3 residues: CASSTGGDGYTF. The DNA for the CDR3 is TGTGCCAGCAGCACAGGGGGAGATGGCTACACCTTC. This sequence joins TRBV28 and TRBJ1-2; 8 positions match TRBD1. Germline V gene data show CDR1 as MDHEN and CDR2 as SYDVKM. With 6 bases clipped from V and 6 bases from J, the junction kept 3 bases outside the gene matches. CDR3 length: 12 amino acids.